This T cell receptor beta chain is drawn from a study of CD8+CD57+ T cells in acquired aplastic anemia. Study at large: DNA per sorted CD4+ or CD8+ sample ranged about 0.19 to 30 ug, averaging about 2.9 ug. Study-level results: There were approximately 27 CD8+ CDR3 sequences that occurred in both patients and controls.

For sequencing, patients were chosen who had shown expansion of CD8+CD57+ cells by flow cytometry. The cohort consisted entirely of patients having severe acquired aplastic anemia. All patients were therapy-naive when blood was sampled. Comments on this clonotype: Its antigen is currently unknown.

The junction had 5 bases not matched to a gene; V was cut back by 7 bases and J by 8 bases. Germline V gene data show CDR1 as KGHDR and CDR2 as SFDVKD. There are 12 residues in the CDR3. Genomic DNA, serving as template, underwent TCR beta VDJ and CDR3 profiling. TCRdb ran MiXCR on the reads and lists one entry per CDR3 protein. The sample has roughly 250,000 distinct CDR3 sequences, 82% seen once. The source is a human donor with aplastic anemia. What was sequenced was sorted CD4+, CD8+, or CD8+CD57+ T cells (not recorded which) from PBMCs. V and J are TRBV24-1 and TRBJ1-2; TRBD1 aligns across 8 bases. CDR3: CATSQGARGYTF. The CDR3 DNA follows: TGTGCCACCAGCCAGGGGGCGCGCGGCTACACCTTC.